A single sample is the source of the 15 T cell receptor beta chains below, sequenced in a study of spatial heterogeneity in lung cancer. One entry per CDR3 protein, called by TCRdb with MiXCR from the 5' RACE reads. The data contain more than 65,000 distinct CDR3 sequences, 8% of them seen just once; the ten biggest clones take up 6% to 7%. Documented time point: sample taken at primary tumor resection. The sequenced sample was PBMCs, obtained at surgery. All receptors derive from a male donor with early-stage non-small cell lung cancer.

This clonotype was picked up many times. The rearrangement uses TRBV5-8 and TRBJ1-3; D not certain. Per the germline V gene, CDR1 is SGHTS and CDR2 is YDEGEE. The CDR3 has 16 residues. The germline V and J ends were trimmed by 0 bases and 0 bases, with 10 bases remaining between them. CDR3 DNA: TGTGCCAGCAGCTTGGGAGGCGGGAGCTCTGGAAACACCATATATTTT. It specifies CASSLGGGSSGNTIYF.

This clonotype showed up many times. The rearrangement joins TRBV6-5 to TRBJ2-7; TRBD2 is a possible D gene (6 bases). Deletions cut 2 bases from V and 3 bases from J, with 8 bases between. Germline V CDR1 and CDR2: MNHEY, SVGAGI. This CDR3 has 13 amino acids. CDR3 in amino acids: CASSYTGSYEQYF. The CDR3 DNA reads TGTGCCAGCAGTTACACCGGGAGCTACGAGCAGTACTTC.

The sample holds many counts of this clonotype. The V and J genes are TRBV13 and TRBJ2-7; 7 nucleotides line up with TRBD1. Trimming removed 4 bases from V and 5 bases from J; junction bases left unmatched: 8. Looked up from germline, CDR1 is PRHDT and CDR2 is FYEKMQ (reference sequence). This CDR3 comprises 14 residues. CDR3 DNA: TGTGCCAGCAGCTCCCCGACAGGGTTCGACGAGCAGTACTTC. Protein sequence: CASSSPTGFDEQYF.

CDR3 amino acids: CASSFAGKYEQYF. The CDR3 DNA follows: TGTGCCAGCAGCTTCGCAGGGAAATACGAGCAGTACTTC. The chain has TRBV7-2 and TRBJ2-7; TRBD1 is a possible D gene (5 bases). CDR3 length equals 13 residues. Germline assignment: CDR1 SGHTA and CDR2 FQGNSA. Trimming shortened V by 3 bases and J by 4 bases, and 10 bases separated the two germline ends.

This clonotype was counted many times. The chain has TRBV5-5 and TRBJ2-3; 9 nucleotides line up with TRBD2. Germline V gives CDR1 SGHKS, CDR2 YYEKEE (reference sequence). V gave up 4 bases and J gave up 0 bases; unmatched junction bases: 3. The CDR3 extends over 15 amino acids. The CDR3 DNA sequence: TGTGCCAGCAGCCGAACTAGCGGGAGCACAGATACGCAGTATTTT. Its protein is CASSRTSGSTDTQYF.

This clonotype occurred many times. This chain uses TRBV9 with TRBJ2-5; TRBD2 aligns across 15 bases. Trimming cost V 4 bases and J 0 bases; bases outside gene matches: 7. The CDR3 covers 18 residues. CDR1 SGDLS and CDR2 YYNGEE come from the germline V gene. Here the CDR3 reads CASSLGLAGGPDQETQYF. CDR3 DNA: TGTGCCAGCAGCCTCGGACTAGCGGGAGGGCCGGACCAAGAGACCCAGTACTTC.

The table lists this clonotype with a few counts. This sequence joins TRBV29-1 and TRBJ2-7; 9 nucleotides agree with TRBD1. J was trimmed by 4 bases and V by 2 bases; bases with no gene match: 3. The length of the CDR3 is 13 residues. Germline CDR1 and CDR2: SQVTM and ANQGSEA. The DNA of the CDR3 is TGCAGCGTTGAACAGGACAGGGGTTACGAGCAGTACTTC. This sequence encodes CSVEQDRGYEQYF.

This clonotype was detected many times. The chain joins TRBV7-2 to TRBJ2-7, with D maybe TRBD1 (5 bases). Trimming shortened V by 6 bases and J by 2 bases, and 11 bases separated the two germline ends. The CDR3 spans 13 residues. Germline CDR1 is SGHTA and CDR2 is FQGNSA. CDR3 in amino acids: CASSYRPAYEQYF. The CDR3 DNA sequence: TGTGCCAGCAGTTACAGGCCTGCCTACGAGCAGTACTTC.

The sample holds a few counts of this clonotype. CDR3 protein: CSASGFYNEQFF. CDR3 DNA sequence: TGCAGTGCTAGCGGGTTCTACAATGAGCAGTTCTTC. The chain couples TRBV20-1 to TRBJ2-1; D is ambiguous. The length of the CDR3 is 12 residues. Germline V gene data show CDR1 as DFQATT and CDR2 as SNEGSKA (reference sequence). Deletions cut 3 bases from V and 3 bases from J, with 6 bases between.

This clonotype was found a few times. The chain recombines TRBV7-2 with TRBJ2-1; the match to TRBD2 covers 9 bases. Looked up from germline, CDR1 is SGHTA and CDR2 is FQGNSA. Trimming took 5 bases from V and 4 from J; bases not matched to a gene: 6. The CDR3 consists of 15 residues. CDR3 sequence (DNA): TGTGCCAGCAGCCGTGTAGCGGGAGTATACAATGAGCAGTTCTTC. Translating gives CASSRVAGVYNEQFF.

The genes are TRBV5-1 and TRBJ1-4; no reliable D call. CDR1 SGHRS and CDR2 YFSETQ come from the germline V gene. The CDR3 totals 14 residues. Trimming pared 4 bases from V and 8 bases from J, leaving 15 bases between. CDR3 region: CASSRERLEEKLFF. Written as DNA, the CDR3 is TGCGCCAGCAGCCGCGAGCGATTGGAGGAAAAACTGTTTTTT.

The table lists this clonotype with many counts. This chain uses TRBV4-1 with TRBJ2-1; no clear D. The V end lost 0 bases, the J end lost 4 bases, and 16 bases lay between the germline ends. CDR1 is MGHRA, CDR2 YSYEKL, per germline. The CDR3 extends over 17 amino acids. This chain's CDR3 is CASSQDVKVAWYNEQFF. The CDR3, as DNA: TGCGCCAGCAGCCAAGATGTAAAAGTAGCCTGGTACAATGAGCAGTTCTTC.

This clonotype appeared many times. CDR3 region: CSARDYEDRGTYEQYF. The CDR3 DNA sequence: TGCAGTGCTAGAGATTACGAGGACAGGGGAACCTACGAGCAGTACTTC. The chain is built from TRBV20-1 and TRBJ2-7; 9 bases are a match to TRBD1. CDR1 DFQATT and CDR2 SNEGSKA come from the germline V gene (reference sequence). V shed 0 bases and J 2 bases; nucleotides not matched to a gene: 8. The CDR3 is 16 amino acids.

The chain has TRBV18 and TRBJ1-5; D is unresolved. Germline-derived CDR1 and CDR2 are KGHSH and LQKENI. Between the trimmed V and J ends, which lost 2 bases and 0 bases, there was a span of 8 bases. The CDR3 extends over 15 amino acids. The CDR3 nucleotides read TGTGCCAGCTCACCAGAAAGGAGTAGCAATCAGCCCCAGCATTTT. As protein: CASSPERSSNQPQHF.

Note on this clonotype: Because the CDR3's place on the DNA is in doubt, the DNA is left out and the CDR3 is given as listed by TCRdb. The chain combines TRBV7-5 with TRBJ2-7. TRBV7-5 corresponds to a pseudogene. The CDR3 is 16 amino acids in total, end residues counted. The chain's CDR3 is CISVPEALDGAYEQYF.